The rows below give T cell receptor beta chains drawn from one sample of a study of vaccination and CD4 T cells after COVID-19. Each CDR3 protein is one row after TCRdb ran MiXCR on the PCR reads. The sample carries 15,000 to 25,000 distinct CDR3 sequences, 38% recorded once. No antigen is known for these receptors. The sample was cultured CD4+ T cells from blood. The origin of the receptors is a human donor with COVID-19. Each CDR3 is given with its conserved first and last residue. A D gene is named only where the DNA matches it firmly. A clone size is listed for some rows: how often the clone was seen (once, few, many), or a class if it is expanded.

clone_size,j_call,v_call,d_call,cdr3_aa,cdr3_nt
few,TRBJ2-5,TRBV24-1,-,CATSASAKYQETQYF,TGTGCCACCAGTGCGTCAGCTAAGTACCAAGAGACCCAGTACTTC
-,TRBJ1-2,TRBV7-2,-,CASSLRGRGNYGYTF,TGTGCCAGCAGCTTAAGGGGCAGGGGTAACTATGGCTACACCTTC
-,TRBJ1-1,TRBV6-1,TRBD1,CASRTGGEVNTEAFF,TGTGCCAGCCGGACAGGGGGGGAGGTGAACACTGAAGCTTTCTTT
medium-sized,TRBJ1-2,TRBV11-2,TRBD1,CASSPRMRQGYGYTF,TGTGCCAGCAGCCCCCGGATGAGACAGGGCTATGGCTACACCTTC
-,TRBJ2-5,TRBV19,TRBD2,CASTPTSGPEIQYF,TGTGCCAGTACCCCGACTAGCGGGCCCGAGATCCAGTACTTC
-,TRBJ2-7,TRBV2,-,CASSEQLVSSYEQYF,TGTGCCAGCAGTGAGCAATTGGTGAGCTCCTACGAGCAGTACTTC
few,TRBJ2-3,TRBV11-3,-,CASSLGGDTQYF,TGTGCCAGCAGCTTAGGGGGAGATACGCAGTATTTT
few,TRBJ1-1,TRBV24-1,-,CATPKYMNTEAFF,TGTGCCACCCCCAAGTACATGAACACTGAAGCTTTCTTT
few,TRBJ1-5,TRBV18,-,CASSLDDVANQPQHF,TGTGCCAGCTCACTAGACGACGTGGCCAATCAGCCCCAGCATTTT
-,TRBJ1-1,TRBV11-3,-,CASSLDPIVGRLNTEAFF,TGTGCCAGCAGCTTAGATCCAATCGTCGGCAGGTTGAACACTGAAGCTTTCTTT
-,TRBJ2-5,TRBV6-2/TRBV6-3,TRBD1,CASSQQGAHSSKETQYF,TGTGCCAGCAGCCAACAGGGGGCGCATTCTTCAAAAGAGACCCAGTACTTC
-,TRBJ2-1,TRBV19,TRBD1,CASRGTGVPEQFF,TGTGCCAGTAGGGGGACAGGGGTCCCTGAGCAGTTCTTC
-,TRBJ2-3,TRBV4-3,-,CASSQDGRGRTDTQYF,TGCGCCAGCAGCCAAGATGGGCGGGGACGCACAGATACGCAGTATTTT
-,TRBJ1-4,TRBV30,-,CAWSVRHEKLFF,TGTGCCTGGAGTGTAAGGCACGAAAAACTGTTTTTT
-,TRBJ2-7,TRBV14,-,CASSQVWEAGEQYF,TGTGCCAGCAGCCAAGTCTGGGAAGCCGGCGAGCAGTACTTC
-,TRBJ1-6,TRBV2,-,CASSAGRNYNSPLHF,TGTGCCAGCAGTGCAGGGAGGAATTATAATTCACCCCTCCACTTT
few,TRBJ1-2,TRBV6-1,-,CASSVKTETNYGYTF,TGTGCCAGCAGTGTAAAAACCGAGACTAACTATGGCTACACCTTC
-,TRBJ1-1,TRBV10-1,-,CASSDPGWDTEAFF,TGCGCCAGCAGTGATCCCGGCTGGGACACTGAAGCTTTCTTT
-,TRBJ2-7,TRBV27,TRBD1,CASSFQGQGAVEQYF,TGTGCCAGCAGTTTTCAGGGACAGGGGGCAGTCGAGCAGTACTTC
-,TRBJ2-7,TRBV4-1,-,CASSQPGRYEQYF,TGCGCCAGCAGCCAACCAGGCAGATACGAGCAGTACTTC
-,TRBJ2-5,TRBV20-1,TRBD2,CSATSGGGRWQETQYF,TGCAGTGCTACTAGCGGGGGGGGGAGGTGGCAAGAGACCCAGTACTTC
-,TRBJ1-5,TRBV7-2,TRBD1,CASRTGPGNQPQHF,TGTGCCAGCAGGACAGGGCCAGGCAATCAGCCCCAGCATTTT
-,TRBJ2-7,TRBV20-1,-,CSARDAGYEQYF,TGCAGTGCTAGAGACGCGGGCTACGAGCAGTACTTC
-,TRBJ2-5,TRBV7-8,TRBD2,CASSLLAGGNQETQYF,TGTGCCAGCAGCTTACTCGCGGGGGGGAATCAAGAGACCCAGTACTTC
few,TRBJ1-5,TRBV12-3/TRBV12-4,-,CASSLGKGFRNQPQHF,TGTGCCAGCAGTTTGGGTAAGGGTTTTCGTAATCAGCCCCAGCATTTT
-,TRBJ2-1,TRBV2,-,CASSATGRSYNEQFF,TGTGCCAGCAGTGCGACAGGGAGGTCCTACAATGAGCAGTTCTTC
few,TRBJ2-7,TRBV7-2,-,CASSIGNEQYF,TGTGCCAGCAGCATAGGTAACGAGCAGTACTTC
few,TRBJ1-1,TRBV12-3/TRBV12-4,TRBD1,CASSPGQGAWNTEAFF,TGTGCCAGCAGTCCCGGACAGGGGGCGTGGAACACTGAAGCTTTCTTT
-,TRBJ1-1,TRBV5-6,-,CASSSPRSNTEAFF,TGTGCCAGCAGCTCGCCGAGGTCAAACACTGAAGCTTTCTTT
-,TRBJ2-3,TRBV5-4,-,CASSRPPSDTQYF,TGTGCCAGCAGCCGCCCCCCGTCGGATACGCAGTATTTT
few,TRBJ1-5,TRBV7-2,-,CASSLAGYSNQPQHF,TGTGCCAGCAGCTTAGCGGGGTATAGCAATCAGCCCCAGCATTTT
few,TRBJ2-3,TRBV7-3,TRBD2,CASRQTSGGTDTQYF,TGTGCCAGCAGACAGACTAGCGGGGGCACAGATACGCAGTATTTT
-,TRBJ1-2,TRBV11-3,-,CASSSNRKNYDYTF,TGTGCCAGCAGCTCAAACCGAAAGAACTATGACTACACCTTC
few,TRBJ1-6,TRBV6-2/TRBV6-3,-,CASSGTGTATSPLHF,TGTGCCAGCAGTGGAACCGGGACCGCTACTTCACCCCTCCACTTT
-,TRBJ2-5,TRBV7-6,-,CASSLWGQQETQYF,TGTGCCAGCAGCTTGTGGGGACAACAAGAGACCCAGTACTTC
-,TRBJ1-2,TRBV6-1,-,CASNPARRGYGYTF,TGTGCCAGCAACCCCGCCAGGCGGGGGTATGGCTACACCTTC
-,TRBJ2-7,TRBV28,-,CASSETGQLSAYEQYF,TGTGCCAGCAGTGAGACTGGACAGCTCTCAGCCTACGAGCAGTACTTC